Sequencing of this TCR beta chain was carried out in a study of human T cells and chemical hapten exposure. The V and J ends lost 4 bases and 5 bases respectively, with 11 bases between them. Germline V CDR1 and CDR2: LGHNA, YSLEER. The CDR3 sequence is 14 residues long. Time point noted: patch test 1, 2 weeks after DPC sensitization. Treatment denoted: therapeutic diphenylcyclopropenone sensitization with weekly scalp DPC. Venepuncture was done earlier than the placement of each patch test. In its sample, this clonotype was seen many times. Its antigen is as yet unknown. Overall study findings and caveats: All donors were alopecia patients, so their immunity may differ from that of healthy people. Expanded TCRs formed significantly more large CDR3 similarity clusters than controls. No alteration of TCRs above 1 in 1000 frequency was seen with DPC sensitization.

TCRdb called the RACE reads again in MiXCR, with one record for every CDR3 protein. The sample includes about 120,000 distinct CDR3 sequences, 12% to 15% of them seen just once. The J gene is TRBJ2-2, the V gene TRBV4-3; D gene uncertain. The sequence was obtained from a man between 18 and 29 years old with alopecia areata. Some clones in this sample may be carry-over from other donors' samples. Sequencing was performed on whole blood, taken in connection with sensitization to the hapten diphenylcyclopropenone (DPC). CDR3 sequence reads: CASSREPWTGELFF. The DNA for the CDR3 is TGCGCCAGCAGCCGCGAACCTTGGACCGGGGAGCTGTTTTTT.